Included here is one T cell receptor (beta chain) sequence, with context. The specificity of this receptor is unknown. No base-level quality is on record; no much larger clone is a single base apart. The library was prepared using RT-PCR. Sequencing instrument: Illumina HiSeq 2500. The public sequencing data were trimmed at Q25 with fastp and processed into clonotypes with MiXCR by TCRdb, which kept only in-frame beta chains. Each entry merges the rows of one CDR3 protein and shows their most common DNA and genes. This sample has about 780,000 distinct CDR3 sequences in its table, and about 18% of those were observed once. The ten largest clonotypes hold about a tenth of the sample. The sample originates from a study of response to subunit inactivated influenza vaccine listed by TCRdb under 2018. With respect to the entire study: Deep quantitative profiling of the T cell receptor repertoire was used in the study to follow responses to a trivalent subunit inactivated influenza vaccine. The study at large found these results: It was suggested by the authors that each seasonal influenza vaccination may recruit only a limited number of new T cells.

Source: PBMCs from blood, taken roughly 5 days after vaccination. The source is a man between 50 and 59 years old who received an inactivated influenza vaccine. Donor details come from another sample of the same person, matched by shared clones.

The DNA reads as follows: TGCAGCGTTGACCCCCGGGGGGGACTAGCGCCGAGAAGGGTCAATGAGCAGTTCTTC. Translated, it gives CSVDPRGGLAPRRVNEQFF. Rearrangement joined TRBV29-1 to TRBJ2-1, with 10 bases matching TRBD2. Trimming removed 3 bases from V and 6 bases from J; the gene matches leave 20 bases unexplained. The CDR3 spans 19 residues, from the cysteine through the phenylalanine. Only the CDR3 DNA stays, 57 bases, in frame from base 1. From the germline V gene, CDR1 is SQVTM and CDR2 is ANQGSEA.